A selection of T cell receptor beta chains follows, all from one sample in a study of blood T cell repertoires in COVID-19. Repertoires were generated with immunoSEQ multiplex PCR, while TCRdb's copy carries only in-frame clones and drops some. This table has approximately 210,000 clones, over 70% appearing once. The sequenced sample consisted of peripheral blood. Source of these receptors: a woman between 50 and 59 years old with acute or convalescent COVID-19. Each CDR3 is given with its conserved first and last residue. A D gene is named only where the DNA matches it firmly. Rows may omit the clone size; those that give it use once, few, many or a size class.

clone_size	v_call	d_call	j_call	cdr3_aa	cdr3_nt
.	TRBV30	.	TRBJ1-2	CAWNGGAGGYTF	TGTGCCTGGAACGGGGGAGCGGGTGGCTACACCTTC
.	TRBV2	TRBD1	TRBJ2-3	CASSALPGGTTDTQYF	TGTGCCAGCAGCGCCCTCCCAGGGGGAACCACAGATACGCAGTATTTT
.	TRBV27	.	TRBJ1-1	CASSWGQGGTEAFF	TGTGCCAGCAGTTGGGGACAAGGGGGCACTGAAGCTTTCTTT
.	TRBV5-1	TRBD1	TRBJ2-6	CASSLGTGGAGANVLTF	TGCGCCAGCAGCTTAGGGACAGGGGGAGCTGGGGCCAACGTCCTGACTTTC
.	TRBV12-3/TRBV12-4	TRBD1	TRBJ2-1	CASSLGAGGQFF	TGTGCCAGCAGTTTAGGGGCAGGGGGGCAGTTCTTC
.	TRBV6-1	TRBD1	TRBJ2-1	CASSGSRSGQRRNEQFF	TGTGCCAGCAGTGGTTCGAGGTCGGGACAGAGAAGGAATGAGCAGTTCTTC
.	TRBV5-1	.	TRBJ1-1	CASSLQTGPQAEAFF	TGCGCCAGCAGCCTACAGACAGGCCCGCAGGCTGAAGCTTTCTTT
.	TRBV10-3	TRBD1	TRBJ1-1	CAISETDRGGTEAFF	TGTGCCATCAGCGAGACCGACAGGGGAGGAACTGAAGCTTTCTTT
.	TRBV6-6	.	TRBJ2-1	CASSPRTQNNEQFF	TGTGCCAGCAGCCCCCGGACACAAAACAATGAGCAGTTCTTC
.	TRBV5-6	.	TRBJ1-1	CASSLDGGYTEAFF	TGTGCCAGCAGCCTGGATGGAGGGTACACTGAAGCTTTCTTT
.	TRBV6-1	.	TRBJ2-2	CASSEVAASFGVGELFF	TGTGCCAGCAGTGAAGTGGCGGCTAGCTTCGGGGTCGGGGAGCTGTTTTTT
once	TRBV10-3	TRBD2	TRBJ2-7	CAISASLGGSIHYEQYF	TGTGCCATCTCGGCCAGCCTTGGCGGGAGCATTCACTACGAGCAGTACTTC
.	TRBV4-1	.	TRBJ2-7	CASSQHQVGASYEQYF	TGCGCCAGCAGCCAACATCAAGTGGGGGCATCCTACGAGCAGTACTTC
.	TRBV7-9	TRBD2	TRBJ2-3	CASSPIAGGEKRDTQYF	TGTGCCAGCAGCCCGATAGCGGGAGGTGAGAAAAGAGATACGCAGTATTTT
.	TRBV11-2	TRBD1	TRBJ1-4	CASSLEPGQGDEKLFF	TGTGCCAGCAGCTTGGAACCGGGACAGGGGGATGAAAAACTGTTTTTT
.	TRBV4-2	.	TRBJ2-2	CASSPQEGTGELFF	TGTGCCAGCAGCCCACAGGAGGGCACCGGGGAGCTGTTTTTT
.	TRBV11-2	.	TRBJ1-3	CASSLGGFSSGNTIYF	TGTGCCAGCAGCTTAGGAGGTTTCTCCTCTGGAAACACCATATATTTT
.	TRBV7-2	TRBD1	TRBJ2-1	CASAQPDRGNEQFF	TGTGCCAGCGCTCAACCAGACAGGGGCAATGAGCAGTTCTTC
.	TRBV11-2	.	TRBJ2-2	CASSLDLETGELFF	TGTGCCAGCAGCTTAGATTTAGAGACCGGGGAGCTGTTTTTT
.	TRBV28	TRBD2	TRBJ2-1	CASQGLAGGIEQFF	TGTGCCAGTCAAGGACTAGCGGGAGGGATTGAGCAGTTCTTC
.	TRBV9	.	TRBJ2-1	CASRAGGSSYNEQFF	TGTGCCAGCAGGGCTGGGGGCAGCTCCTACAATGAGCAGTTCTTC
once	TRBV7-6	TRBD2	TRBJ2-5	CASSPIAGGNQETQYF	TGTGCCAGCAGCCCAATAGCGGGTGGTAACCAAGAGACCCAGTACTTC
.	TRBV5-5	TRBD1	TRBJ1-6	CASSGPDRGPLSSYNSPLHF	TGTGCCAGCAGCGGGCCGGACAGGGGGCCCCTTAGCTCCTATAATTCACCCCTCCACTTT
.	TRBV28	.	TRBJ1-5	CASSLSNPGPGGNQPQHF	TGTGCCAGCAGCCTAAGTAACCCGGGCCCCGGGGGCAATCAGCCCCAGCATTTT
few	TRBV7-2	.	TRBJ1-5	CASSSRIGGNQPQHF	TGTGCCAGCAGCTCAAGAATAGGGGGCAATCAGCCCCAGCATTTT
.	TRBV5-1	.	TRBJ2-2	CASSLPGSNTGELFF	TGCGCCAGCAGCTTGCCCGGGTCGAACACCGGGGAGCTGTTTTTT
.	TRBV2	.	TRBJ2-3	CASSARGISPSTDTQYF	TGTGCCAGCAGTGCTCGGGGGATCTCTCCTAGCACAGATACGCAGTATTTT
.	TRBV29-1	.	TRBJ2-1	CSFLGQGHNEQFF	TGCAGCTTCCTGGGCCAGGGGCACAATGAGCAGTTCTTC
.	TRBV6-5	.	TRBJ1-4	CASARSGSNEKLFF	TGTGCCAGCGCAAGGAGTGGGTCTAATGAAAAACTGTTTTTT
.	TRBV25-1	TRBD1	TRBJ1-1	CASSEFGQGNTEAFF	TGTGCCAGCAGTGAATTCGGACAGGGGAACACTGAAGCTTTCTTT
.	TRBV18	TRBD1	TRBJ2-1	CASSTPGQGTDEQFF	TGTGCCAGCTCAACACCGGGACAGGGTACCGATGAGCAGTTCTTC
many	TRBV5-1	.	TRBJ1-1	CASSFELRSRAMNTEAFF	TGCGCCAGCAGCTTCGAGCTAAGATCCAGGGCCATGAACACTGAAGCTTTCTTT
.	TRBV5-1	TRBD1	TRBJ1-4	CASSVQGAEEKLFF	TGCGCCAGCAGCGTCCAGGGGGCAGAGGAAAAACTGTTTTTT
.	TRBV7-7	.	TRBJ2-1	CASSLSRVATYNEQFF	TGTGCTAGCAGCTTATCCAGGGTCGCTACCTACAATGAGCAGTTCTTC
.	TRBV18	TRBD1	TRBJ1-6	CASSPIAGGSNSPLHF	TGTGCCAGCTCACCAATAGCAGGGGGGAGTAATTCACCCCTCCACTTT
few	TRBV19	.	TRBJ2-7	CASSAGINTYEQYF	TGTGCCAGTAGTGCCGGGATAAACACCTACGAGCAGTACTTC
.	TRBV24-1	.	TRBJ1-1	CATSDLGGTWEAFF	TGTGCCACCAGTGATTTGGGGGGGACTTGGGAAGCTTTCTTT
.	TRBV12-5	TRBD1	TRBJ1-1	CASSPGQKNTEAFF	TGTGCTAGCTCTCCGGGACAGAAGAACACTGAAGCTTTCTTT
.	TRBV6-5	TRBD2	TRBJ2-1	CASNSGGFNEQFF	TGTGCCAGCAACTCGGGGGGGTTCAATGAGCAGTTCTTC
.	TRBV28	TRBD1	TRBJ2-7	CASSLGGQGVTEQYF	TGTGCCAGCAGTTTAGGGGGACAGGGAGTAACCGAGCAGTACTTC
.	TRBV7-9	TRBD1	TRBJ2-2	CASSLGDREYDTGELFF	TGTGCCAGCAGCTTAGGGGACAGGGAGTACGACACCGGGGAGCTGTTTTTT
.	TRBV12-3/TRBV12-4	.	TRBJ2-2	CASSFVAGELFF	TGTGCCAGCAGTTTCGTCGCCGGGGAGCTGTTTTTT
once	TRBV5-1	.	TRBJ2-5	CASRTGTKETQYF	TGCGCCAGCAGAACCGGGACAAAAGAGACCCAGTACTTC
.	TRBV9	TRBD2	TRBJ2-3	CASSVESGRPNPDTQYF	TGTGCCAGCAGCGTAGAAAGCGGGAGGCCCAATCCTGATACGCAGTATTTT
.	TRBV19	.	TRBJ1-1	CASTRDRNTEAFF	TGTGCCAGTACCCGAGACAGGAACACTGAAGCTTTCTTT
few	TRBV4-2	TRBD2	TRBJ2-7	CASSQGPETSGRGEQYF	TGTGCCAGCAGCCAAGGACCCGAGACTAGCGGACGAGGCGAGCAGTACTTC
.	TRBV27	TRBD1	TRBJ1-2	CASSLQGSPVYGYTF	TGTGCCAGCAGTCTACAGGGGTCCCCCGTCTATGGCTACACCTTC
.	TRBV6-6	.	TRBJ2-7	CASSPAFTVGEQYF	TGTGCCAGCAGTCCCGCTTTTACAGTTGGCGAGCAGTACTTC
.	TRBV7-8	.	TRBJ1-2	CASSLALGTRGYTF	TGTGCCAGCAGCTTAGCGCTGGGGACTCGAGGCTACACCTTC
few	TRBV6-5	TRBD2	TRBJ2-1	CASSGALRYNEQFF	TGTGCCTCAAGCGGGGCTCTCCGCTACAATGAGCAGTTCTTC
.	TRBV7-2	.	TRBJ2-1	CASSPRHRQAYNEQFF	TGTGCCAGCAGCCCGAGACACCGGCAGGCCTACAATGAGCAGTTCTTC
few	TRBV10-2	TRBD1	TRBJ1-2	CASRRLQGSYGYTF	TGCGCCAGCAGACGACTACAGGGGTCCTATGGCTACACCTTC